This TCR beta chain was recorded in a study of T cells in Graves' hyperthyroidism and ophthalmopathy. This clonotype was seen more than once but under ten times. V shed 5 bases, J shed 4 bases, and the junction held 6 bases outside the gene matches. Germline values: CDR1 DFQATT, CDR2 SNEGSKA (reference sequence). CDR3 length equals 13 residues. RNA transcripts yielded amplified TCR beta CDR3 regions. First-round RT-PCR with HTBI primers amplified the TCR CDR3 region. TCRdb called the multiplex PCR reads again in MiXCR, with one record for every CDR3 protein. This table holds some 250,000 distinct CDR3 sequences, 13% to 15% found once. Patients were excluded for uncontrolled infection, other autoimmune disease, pregnancy or lactation. The authors obtained PBMCs from over 8 ml of fresh peripheral blood.

Specimen: blood. This sequence was found in a woman in her forties with Graves' hyperthyroidism that later progressed to Graves' ophthalmopathy. This chain joins TRBV20-1 and TRBJ2-7; TRBD2 matches 9 bases. The CDR3 loop is CSAVSGSFYEQYF. CDR3 nucleotide sequence: TGCAGTGCTGTTAGCGGGAGTTTTTACGAGCAGTACTTC.